One sample yielded the 7 T cell receptor beta chains listed below, sequenced in a study of monozygotic twins with inflammatory bowel disease. TCRdb reprocessed the 5' RACE reads, with one entry per CDR3 protein and no DNA. The sample is made up of 150,000 or so distinct CDR3 sequences, and the top ten hold less than 8% of it. The sample consisted of blood. The receptors were sampled from a human donor with ulcerative colitis or Crohn's disease, or a healthy co-twin of an affected twin (not recorded which).

This chain links TRBV20-1 with TRBJ2-7; TCRdb designates TRBD2, a call that cannot be tested without DNA. CDR3 length: 14 amino acids. CDR1 and CDR2 (germline): DFQATT, SNEGSKA (reference sequence). The CDR3 region is CSARARDFSYEQYF.

This chain joins TRBV28 and TRBJ2-1; without DNA, the TCRdb call of TRBD2 cannot be checked. This CDR3 has 16 amino acids. Germline CDR1 is MDHEN and CDR2 is SYDVKM. CDR3 region: CASRGPGLAAYNEQFF.

The chain is built from TRBV20-1 and TRBJ1-2; the D call from TCRdb, TRBD1, cannot be confirmed without DNA. Looked up from germline, CDR1 is DFQATT and CDR2 is SNEGSKA (reference sequence). This CDR3 region has 15 residues. The CDR3 sequence is CSARDLRGQAYGYTF.

The chain carries TRBV7-2 and TRBJ2-6. From germline, CDR1 is SGHTA and CDR2 FQGNSA. The CDR3 loop spans 14 amino acids. The CDR3 here is CASSLISGANVLTF.

The chain employs TRBV18 and TRBJ1-3; as DNA is missing, the TRBD1 call by TCRdb cannot be tested. Per germline, CDR1 KGHSH and CDR2 LQKENI. CDR3 size: 16 residues. CDR3 sequence reads: CASSPSQGPSGNTIYF. The full variable domain, its missing parts supplied by reference TRBV18 and TRBJ1-3, is NAGVMQNPRHLVRRRGQEARLRCSPMKGHSHVYWYRQLPEEGLKFMVYLQKENIIDESGMPKERFSAEFPKEGPSILRIQQVVRGDSAAYFCASSPSQGPSGNTIYFGEGSWLTVV.

The chain uses TRBV9 and TRBJ1-1; the D call of TRBD1 rests on TCRdb alone, since no DNA is present to check it. Germline CDR1 SGDLS, CDR2 YYNGEE. The CDR3 runs to 15 residues. This chain's CDR3 is CASSVAPLVNTEAFF.

The chain has TRBV5-1 and TRBJ2-5; without DNA, the TCRdb call of TRBD1 cannot be checked. This CDR3 has 15 amino acids. Germline CDR1 and CDR2: SGHRS and YFSETQ. CDR3 residues: CASRESGGFQETQYF.